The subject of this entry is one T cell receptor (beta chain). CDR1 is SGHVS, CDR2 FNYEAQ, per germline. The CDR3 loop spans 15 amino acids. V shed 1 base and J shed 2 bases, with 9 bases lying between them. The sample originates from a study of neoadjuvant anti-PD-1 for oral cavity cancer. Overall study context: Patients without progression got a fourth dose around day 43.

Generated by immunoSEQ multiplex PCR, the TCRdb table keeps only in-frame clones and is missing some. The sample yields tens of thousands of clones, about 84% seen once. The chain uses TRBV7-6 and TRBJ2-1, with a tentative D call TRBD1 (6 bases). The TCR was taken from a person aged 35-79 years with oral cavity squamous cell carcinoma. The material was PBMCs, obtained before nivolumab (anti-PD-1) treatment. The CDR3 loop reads CASSLGDRTYNEQFF. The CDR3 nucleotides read TGTGCCAGCAGCTTAGGAGACAGGACCTACAATGAGCAGTTCTTC.